Described below is a single TCR beta chain sequence and its context. Repertoires were generated with immunoSEQ multiplex PCR, while TCRdb's copy carries only in-frame clones and drops some. The sample yields fewer than 200,000 clones, about 91% seen once. Germline trimming cut 4 bases from V and 7 bases from J; bases unmatched to any gene: 7. The germline V gene encodes CDR1 LGHDT and CDR2 YNNKEL (reference sequence). The CDR3 is made up of 15 amino acids. These data belong to a study of blood T cell repertoires in COVID-19. This receptor was taken from a woman in her 50s with acute or convalescent COVID-19. This chain joins TRBV3-1 (or the pseudogene TRBV3-2) and TRBJ1-6; TRBD1 matches 7 bases. The sequenced sample consisted of peripheral blood. CDR3 sequence (DNA): TGTGCCAGCAGCCTACAGGGGCCGGGAAATTCACCCCTCCACTTT. It encodes CASSLQGPGNSPLHF.